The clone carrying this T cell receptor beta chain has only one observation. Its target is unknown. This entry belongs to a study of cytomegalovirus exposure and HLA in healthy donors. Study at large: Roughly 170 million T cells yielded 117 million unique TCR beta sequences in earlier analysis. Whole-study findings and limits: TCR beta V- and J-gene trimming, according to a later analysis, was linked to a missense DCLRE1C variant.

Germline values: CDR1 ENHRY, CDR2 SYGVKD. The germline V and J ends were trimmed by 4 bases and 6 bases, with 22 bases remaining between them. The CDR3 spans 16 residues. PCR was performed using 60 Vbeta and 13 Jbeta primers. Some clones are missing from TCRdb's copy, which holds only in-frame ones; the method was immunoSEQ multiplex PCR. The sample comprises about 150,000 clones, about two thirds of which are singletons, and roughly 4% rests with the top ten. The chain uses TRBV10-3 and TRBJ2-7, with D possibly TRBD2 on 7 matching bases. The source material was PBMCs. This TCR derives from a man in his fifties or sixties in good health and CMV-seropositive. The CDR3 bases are TGTGCCATCAGTGTGGGGGGCGGGGGCGCGGTTGGCGAGCAGTACTTC. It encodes CAISVGGGGAVGEQYF.